Listed here are 17 T cell receptor beta chains from one sample, sequenced in a study of cytomegalovirus exposure and HLA in healthy donors. Vbeta (60) and Jbeta (13) primers were used in the PCR. The assay was immunoSEQ multiplex PCR, and TCRdb's table has in-frame clones only and misses some. Of just over 70,000 clones in the sample, about 67% were seen once. The sample consisted of PBMCs. The receptors shown here come from a human donor in good health.

This chain joins TRBV28 and TRBJ2-7, with 16 bases that match TRBD2. The CDR3 length is 18 residues. The junction had 8 bases not matched to a gene; V was cut back by 4 bases and J by 2 bases. Germline V gives CDR1 MDHEN, CDR2 SYDVKM. The CDR3 protein is CASSSPGLAGGPTYEQYF. The CDR3 region has the DNA TGTGCCAGCAGTTCCCCGGGACTAGCGGGAGGGCCTACCTACGAGCAGTACTTC.

This clone appeared a single time. V gene TRBV4-1 combines with J gene TRBJ2-1, with 11 bases fitting TRBD2. V lost 2 bases, J lost 8 bases, and 17 bases stayed unmatched. The CDR3 is made up of 19 amino acids. CDR1 and CDR2 from the germline V gene are MGHRA and YSYEKL. The CDR3: CASSQLEGRRLAGGDEQFF. The DNA of the CDR3 is TGCGCCAGCAGCCAACTGGAAGGGAGAAGGCTAGCGGGAGGAGATGAGCAGTTCTTC.

In its sample, this clone was seen once. V and J are TRBV14 and TRBJ1-4; 10 nucleotides match TRBD1. V dropped 1 base and J dropped 7; count of bases not matched to a gene: 3. Germline lookup yields CDR1 SGHDN and CDR2 FVKESK. The CDR3 is made up of 15 amino acids. The CDR3: CASSQGRDRGEKLFF. DNA for the CDR3: TGTGCCAGCAGCCAAGGCCGGGACAGGGGTGAAAAACTGTTTTTT. Drawing the rest from reference TRBV14 and TRBJ1-4, the complete variable domain is EAGVTQFPSHSVIEKGQTVTLRCDPISGHDNLYWYRRVMGKEIKFLLHFVKESKQDESGMPNNRFLAERTGGTYSTLKVQPAELEDSGVYFCASSQGRDRGEKLFFGSGTQLSVL.

The V call is TRBV27, the J call TRBJ2-1, with TRBD2 matching 11 bases. This CDR3 contains 16 residues. The V and J ends lost 6 bases and 10 bases, in that order; junction bases with no gene match: 14. CDR1 is MNHEY, CDR2 SMNVEV, per germline (reference sequence). The CDR3 sequence is CASRTSGTLEHREQFF. The CDR3, as DNA: TGTGCCAGCAGGACTAGCGGGACCTTGGAACATAGGGAGCAGTTCTTC.

The chain employs TRBV25-1 and TRBJ2-7; TRBD1 is a possible D gene (5 bases). V dropped 7 bases and J dropped 2 bases, with 18 bases sitting between them. CDR1 and CDR2 (germline): MGHDK, SYGVNS. The CDR3 extends over 15 amino acids. CDR3 coding DNA: TGTGCCAGCACCTCACCGTGGCCAGGGCCCTACGAGCAGTACTTC. Translation gives CASTSPWPGPYEQYF.

J is TRBJ1-5 and V is TRBV27; 8 bases fit TRBD1. The CDR3 consists of 18 residues. Losses at the gene ends were 0 bases for V and 7 bases for J; bases not matched to a gene: 14. From germline, CDR1 is MNHEY and CDR2 SMNVEV (reference sequence). The DNA of the CDR3 is TGTGCCAGCAGTTTATCAAGGCCCCGGACAGGGAAGGGGCAGCCCCAGCATTTT. It is translated as CASSLSRPRTGKGQPQHF.

This clone was detected a few times. The V gene is TRBV2, the J gene TRBJ1-1; weak D call: TRBD1 (5 bases). Germline CDR1 is SNHLY and CDR2 is FYNNEI. CDR3 length equals 15 residues. Trimming removed 2 bases at V and 1 base at J, with 11 bases between. The CDR3 protein is CASSESAGGNTEAFF. As DNA, the CDR3 is TGTGCCAGCAGTGAATCAGCGGGGGGGAACACTGAAGCTTTCTTT.

This chain links TRBV30 with TRBJ2-1; 13 positions agree with TRBD2. The CDR3 runs to 20 residues. Losses at the gene ends were 1 base for V and 1 base for J; bases not matched to a gene: 13. Germline V gene lookup returns CDR1 GTSNPN and CDR2 SVGIG (reference sequence). In DNA form, the CDR3 reads TGTGCCTGGAGTGGGGGGGGACTAGCGGGATTTAAGGGGTCCTACAATGAGCAGTTCTTC. Translated, it gives CAWSGGGLAGFKGSYNEQFF.

This clone has more than one count but fewer than ten. The chain joins TRBV5-6 to TRBJ2-7; D ambiguous. The V gene's germline CDR1 is SGHDT and CDR2 YYEEEE. The CDR3 covers 14 residues. V dropped 4 bases and J dropped 3 bases, with 14 bases sitting between them. This chain's CDR3 is CASSLRGLDYEQYF. As DNA, the CDR3 is TGTGCCAGCAGCCTACGAGGCCTGGACTACGAGCAGTACTTC.

The chain uses TRBV6-6 and TRBJ1-2, with 10 bases fitting TRBD1. The CDR3 contains 13 residues. The germline V gene has CDR1 MNHNY and CDR2 SVGAGI (reference sequence). The V segment lost 6 bases and the J segment 8 bases; nucleotides outside the gene matches: 6. CDR3 bases: TGTGCCAGCAGCCCGGACAGGGGGGGAGGCTACACCTTC. Protein sequence: CASSPDRGGGYTF.

The V gene is TRBV15, the J gene TRBJ1-5; D is unclear. Germline V lookup: CDR1 LNHNV, CDR2 YYDKDF (reference sequence). V lost 0 bases, J lost 3 bases, and 9 bases lay in between. CDR3 length: 15 residues. The CDR3 region has the DNA TGTGCCACCAGCAGAGATGGTCGGGACAATCAGCCCCAGCATTTT. As protein: CATSRDGRDNQPQHF.

This chain connects TRBV5-4 to TRBJ2-6; tentatively, D is TRBD2 (5 bases). Germline V gene sequence: CDR1 SGHNT, CDR2 YYREEE (reference sequence). V was trimmed by 4 bases and J by 0 bases, leaving 17 bases between them. The CDR3 has 18 residues. The CDR3 is CASSPDGGLVSGANVLTF. As DNA, the CDR3 is TGTGCCAGCAGCCCGGATGGAGGCTTAGTCTCTGGGGCCAACGTCCTGACTTTC.

This clone showed up just a few times. The chain has TRBV19 and TRBJ2-5, with 8 positions matching TRBD1. CDR1 LNHDA and CDR2 SQIVND come from the germline V gene (reference sequence). V lost 6 bases to trimming and J lost 7 bases; unmatched junction nucleotides: 10. CDR3 length: 14 amino acids. CDR3 nucleotides: TGTGCCAGTAGCGGGACAGGTTTATCAGGGACCCAGTACTTC. Translated: CASSGTGLSGTQYF. Full variable domain (remainder filled in from reference TRBV19 and TRBJ2-5): DGGITQSPKYLFRKEGQNVTLSCEQNLNHDAMYWYRQDPGQGLRLIYYSQIVNDFQKGDIAEGYSVSREKKESFPLTVTSAQKNPTAFYLCASSGTGLSGTQYFGPGTRLLVL.

This clone was seen a few times. The J gene is TRBJ2-7, the V gene TRBV28, with 9 bases matching TRBD1. V gave up 4 bases and J gave up 6 bases; unmatched junction bases: 16. The CDR3 covers 17 residues. CDR1 and CDR2 from the germline V gene are MDHEN and SYDVKM. CDR3 sequence reads: CASSSLPQGANSVEQYF. The CDR3 region has the DNA TGTGCCAGCAGTTCCTTACCACAGGGGGCGAATAGTGTCGAGCAGTACTTC.

This clone has a single count. V and J are TRBV19 and TRBJ1-1; TRBD1 aligns across 7 bases. This CDR3 spans 13 amino acids. CDR1 LNHDA and CDR2 SQIVND come from the germline V gene (reference sequence). Trimming took 0 bases from V and 9 from J; bases not matched to a gene: 4. The CDR3 DNA is TGTGCCAGTAGTATAGATCGACAGGGCAAAGCTTTCTTT. Protein: CASSIDRQGKAFF.

This clone has just one count. This chain joins TRBV4-1 and TRBJ2-5, with no clear D. Germline-derived CDR1 and CDR2 are MGHRA and YSYEKL. The CDR3 length is 17 residues. V lost 0 bases to trimming and J lost 0 bases, with 14 bases between them. CDR3 loop: CASSQEDRSPNQETQYF. The CDR3 region has the DNA TGCGCCAGCAGCCAAGAAGATCGGTCCCCTAACCAAGAGACCCAGTACTTC.

This rearrangement joins TRBV6-5 to TRBJ2-7; tentatively, D is TRBD1 (5 bases). Germline CDR1 reads MNHEY; CDR2 reads SVGAGI. V shed 0 bases and J shed 4 bases, with 10 bases lying between them. The CDR3 is 14 amino acids. The DNA of the CDR3 is TGTGCCAGCAGTTACTCCCTGACAGAATACGAGCAGTACTTC. Translated: CASSYSLTEYEQYF.